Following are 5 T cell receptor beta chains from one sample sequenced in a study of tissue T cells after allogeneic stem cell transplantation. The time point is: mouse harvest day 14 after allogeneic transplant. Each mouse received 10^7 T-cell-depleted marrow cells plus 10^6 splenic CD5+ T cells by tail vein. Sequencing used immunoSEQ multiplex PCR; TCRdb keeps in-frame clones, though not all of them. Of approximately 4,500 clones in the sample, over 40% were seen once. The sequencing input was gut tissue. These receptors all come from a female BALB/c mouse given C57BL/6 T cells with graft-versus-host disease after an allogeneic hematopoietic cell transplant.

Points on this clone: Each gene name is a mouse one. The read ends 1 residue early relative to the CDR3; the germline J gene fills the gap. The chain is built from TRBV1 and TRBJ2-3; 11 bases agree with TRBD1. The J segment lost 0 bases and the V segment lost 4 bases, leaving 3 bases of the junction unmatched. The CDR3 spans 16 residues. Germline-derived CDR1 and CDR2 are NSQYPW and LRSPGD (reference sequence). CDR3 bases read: TGCACCTGCAGTGTGGGACAGGGGGGGAGTGCAGAAACGCTGTAT. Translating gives CTCSVGQGGSAETLY. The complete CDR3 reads CTCSVGQGGSAETLYF.

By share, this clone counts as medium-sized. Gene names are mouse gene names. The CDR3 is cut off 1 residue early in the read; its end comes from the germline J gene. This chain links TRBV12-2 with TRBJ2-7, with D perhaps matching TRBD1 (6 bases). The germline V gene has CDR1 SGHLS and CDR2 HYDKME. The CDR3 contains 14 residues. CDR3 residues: CSQGRGRGRYEQYF. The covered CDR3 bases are TGTTCTCAGGGCAGGGGCCGGGGACGATATGAACAGTAC.

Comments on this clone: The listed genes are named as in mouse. CDR3 protein: CASSLGWNTGQLYF. The sequenced part of the CDR3 DNA is TGTGCCAGCAGTCTGGGGTGGAACACCGGGCAGCTCTAC. The chain employs TRBV26 and TRBJ2-2; D is unresolved. The observed sequence ends 1 residue before the CDR3 terminus, with the missing tail filled in from the germline J gene. The germline CDR1 and CDR2 sequences are KGHPV and FQNQEV (reference sequence). The length of the CDR3 is 14 residues. Trimming stripped 2 bases from V and 2 bases from J, with 6 bases between.

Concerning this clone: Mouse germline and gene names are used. The CDR3 DNA, read in part, is TGCACCTGCAGTGCAGATGGCAGCGCAAACACAGAAGTCTTC. Translating gives CTCSADGSANTEVF. The whole CDR3 protein reads CTCSADGSANTEVFF. This chain links TRBV1 with TRBJ1-1; D uncertain. The CDR3 end is not reached by the read, which stops 1 residue before it; the germline J gene fills it in. The germline V gene has CDR1 NSQYPW and CDR2 LRSPGD (reference sequence). This CDR3 spans 15 amino acids. Trimming removed 0 bases from V and 0 bases from J, with 8 bases in between.

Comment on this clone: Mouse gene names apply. CDR3 DNA, as far as it was read: TGTGCCAGCAGTTTATGTCTGGGGGGCGCGGGAGACACCCAGTAC. Translation gives CASSLCLGGAGDTQY. The whole CDR3 sequence is CASSLCLGGAGDTQYF. The rearrangement uses TRBV15 and TRBJ2-5, with TRBD2 matching 8 bases. The read ends 1 residue shy of where the CDR3 ends; the end is completed using the germline J gene. V was pared by 2 bases and J by 5 bases, with 9 bases of the junction left unmatched. Germline values: CDR1 SGHND, CDR2 FRSKSL. The CDR3 loop spans 16 amino acids.